This TCR beta chain was sequenced for a study of CD8 T cells in ankylosing spondylitis. This clonotype came up many times. The antigen remains unidentified. Overall study results and limits: A motif of eight highly homologous TCR beta variants was seen as apparently characteristic of ankylosing spondylitis blood. Matched ankylosing spondylitis synovial fluid reportedly showed significant enrichment of disease-linked clones. Peripheral blood samples showed relatively rare disease-linked clones, and these clones were CD8+. Some motif variants had been reported before (in reactive arthritis synovial fluid and blood).

TCRdb re-called the 5' RACE reads through MiXCR, storing one row per CDR3 protein. Counted here are 200,000 to 250,000 distinct CDR3 sequences, 9.5% to 12% occurring once; the ten biggest clones make up 6% to 8.5%. Trimming took 3 bases from V and 2 from J; bases not matched to a gene: 10. This CDR3 is built from 17 residues. Per germline, CDR1 SQVTM and CDR2 ANQGSEA. The chain couples TRBV29-1 to TRBJ2-1, with 10 positions matching TRBD2. Sequencing used blood, either unsorted or a sorted T cell fraction (not recorded which). This TCR was recovered from a male donor with ankylosing spondylitis or in good health (not recorded which). CDR3 sequence: CSVEPSGSNFPYNEQFF. The DNA for the CDR3 is TGCAGCGTTGAGCCTAGCGGGAGCAATTTCCCCTACAATGAGCAGTTCTTC.